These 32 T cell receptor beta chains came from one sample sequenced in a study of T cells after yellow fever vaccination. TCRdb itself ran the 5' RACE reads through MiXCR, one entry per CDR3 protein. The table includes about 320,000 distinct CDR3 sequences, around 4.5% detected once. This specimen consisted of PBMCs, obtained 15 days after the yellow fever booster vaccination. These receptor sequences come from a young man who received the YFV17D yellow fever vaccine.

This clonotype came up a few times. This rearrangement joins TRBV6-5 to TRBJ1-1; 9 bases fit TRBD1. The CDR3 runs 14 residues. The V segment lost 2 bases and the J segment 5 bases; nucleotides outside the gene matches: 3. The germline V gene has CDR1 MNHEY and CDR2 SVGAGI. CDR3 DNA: TGTGCCAGCAGTTACAGGGGACAGGGAACTGAAGCTTTCTTT. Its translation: CASSYRGQGTEAFF.

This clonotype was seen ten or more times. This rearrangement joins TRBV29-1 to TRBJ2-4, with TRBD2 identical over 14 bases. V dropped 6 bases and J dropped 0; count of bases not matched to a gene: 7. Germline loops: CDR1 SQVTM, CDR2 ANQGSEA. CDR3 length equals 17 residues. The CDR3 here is CSVAGTSGGLAKNIQYF. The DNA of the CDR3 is TGCAGCGTCGCCGGGACTAGCGGGGGACTAGCCAAAAACATTCAGTACTTC.

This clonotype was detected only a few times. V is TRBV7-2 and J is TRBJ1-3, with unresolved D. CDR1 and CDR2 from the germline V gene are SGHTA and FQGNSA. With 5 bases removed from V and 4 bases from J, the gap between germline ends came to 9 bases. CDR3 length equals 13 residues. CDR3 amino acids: CASSTPWGNTIYF. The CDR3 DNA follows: TGTGCCAGCAGCACCCCTTGGGGAAACACCATATATTTT.

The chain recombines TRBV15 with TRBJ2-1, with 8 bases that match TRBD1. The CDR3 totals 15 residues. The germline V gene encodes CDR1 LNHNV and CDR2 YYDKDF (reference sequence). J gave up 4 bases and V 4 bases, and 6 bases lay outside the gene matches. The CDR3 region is CATSTTGAIYNEQFF. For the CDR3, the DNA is TGTGCCACCAGCACGACAGGGGCGATTTACAATGAGCAGTTCTTC.

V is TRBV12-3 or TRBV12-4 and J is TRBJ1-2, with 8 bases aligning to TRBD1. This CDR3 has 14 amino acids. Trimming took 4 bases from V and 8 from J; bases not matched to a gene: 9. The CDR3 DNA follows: TGTGCCAGCAGTTGGACAGGGTCCTTGGGGGGCTACACCTTC. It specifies CASSWTGSLGGYTF.

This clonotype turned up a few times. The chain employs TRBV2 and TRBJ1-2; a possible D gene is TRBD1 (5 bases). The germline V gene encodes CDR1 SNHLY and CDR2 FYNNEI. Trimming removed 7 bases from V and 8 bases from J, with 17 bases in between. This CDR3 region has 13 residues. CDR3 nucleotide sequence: TGTGCCAGCACCCCCGGGGGGGAGTGGGGCTACACCTTC. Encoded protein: CASTPGGEWGYTF.

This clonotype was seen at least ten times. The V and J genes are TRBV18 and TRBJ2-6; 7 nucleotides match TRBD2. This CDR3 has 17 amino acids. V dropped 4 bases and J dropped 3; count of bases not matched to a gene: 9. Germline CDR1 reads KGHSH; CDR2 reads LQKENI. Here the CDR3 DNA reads TGTGCCAGCTCACTCTCCGTTGTAGCGGGTGGGGCCAACGTCCTGACTTTC. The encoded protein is CASSLSVVAGGANVLTF.

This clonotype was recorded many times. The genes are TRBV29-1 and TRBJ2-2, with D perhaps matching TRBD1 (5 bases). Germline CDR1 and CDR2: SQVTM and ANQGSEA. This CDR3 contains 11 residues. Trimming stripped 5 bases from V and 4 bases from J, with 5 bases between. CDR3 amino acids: CSVQGTGELFF. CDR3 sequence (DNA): TGCAGCGTTCAGGGCACCGGGGAGCTGTTTTTT.

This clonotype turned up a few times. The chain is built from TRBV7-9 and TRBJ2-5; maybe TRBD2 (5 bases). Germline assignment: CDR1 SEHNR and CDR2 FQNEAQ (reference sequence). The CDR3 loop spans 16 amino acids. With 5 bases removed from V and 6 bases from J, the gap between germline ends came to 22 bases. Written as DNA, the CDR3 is TGTGCCAGCAGCCGCCAGCGGCCAAGAGTCTTGAAGACCCAGTACTTC. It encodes CASSRQRPRVLKTQYF. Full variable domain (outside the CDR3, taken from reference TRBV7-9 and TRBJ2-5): DTGVSQNPRHKITKRGQNVTFRCDPISEHNRLYWYRQTLGQGPEFLTYFQNEAQLEKSRLLSDRFSAERPKGSFSTLEIQRTEQGDSAMYLCASSRQRPRVLKTQYFGPGTRLLVL.

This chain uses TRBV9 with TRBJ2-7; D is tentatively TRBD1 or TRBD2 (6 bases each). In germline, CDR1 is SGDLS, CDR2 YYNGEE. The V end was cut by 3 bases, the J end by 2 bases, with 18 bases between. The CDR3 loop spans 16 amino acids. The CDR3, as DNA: TGTGCCAGCAGCGCGAAGAGGGGGGCTGTGACCTACGAGCAGTACTTC. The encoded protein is CASSAKRGAVTYEQYF.

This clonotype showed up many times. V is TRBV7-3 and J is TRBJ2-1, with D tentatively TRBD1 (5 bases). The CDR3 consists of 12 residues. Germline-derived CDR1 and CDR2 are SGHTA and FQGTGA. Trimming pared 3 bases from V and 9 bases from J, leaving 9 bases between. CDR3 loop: CASSFYRGEQFF. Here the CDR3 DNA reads TGTGCCAGCAGCTTTTATAGGGGTGAGCAGTTCTTC.

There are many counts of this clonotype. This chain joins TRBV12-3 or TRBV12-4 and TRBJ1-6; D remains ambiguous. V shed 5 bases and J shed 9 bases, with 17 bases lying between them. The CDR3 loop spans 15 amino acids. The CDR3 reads CASSLTLKGGSPLHF. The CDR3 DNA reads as TGTGCCAGCAGTCTGACACTCAAGGGCGGTTCACCCCTCCACTTT.

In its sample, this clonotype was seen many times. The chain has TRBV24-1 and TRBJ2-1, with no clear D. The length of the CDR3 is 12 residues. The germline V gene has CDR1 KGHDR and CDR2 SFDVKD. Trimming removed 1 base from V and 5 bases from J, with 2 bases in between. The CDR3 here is CATSDFNNEQFF. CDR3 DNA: TGTGCCACCAGTGATTTTAACAATGAGCAGTTCTTC.

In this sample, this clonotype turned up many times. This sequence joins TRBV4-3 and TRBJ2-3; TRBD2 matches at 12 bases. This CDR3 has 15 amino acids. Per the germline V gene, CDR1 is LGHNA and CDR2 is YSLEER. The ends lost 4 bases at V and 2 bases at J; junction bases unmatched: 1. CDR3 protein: CASSRTSGVTDTQYF. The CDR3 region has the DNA TGCGCCAGCAGCCGGACTAGCGGGGTCACAGATACGCAGTATTTT.

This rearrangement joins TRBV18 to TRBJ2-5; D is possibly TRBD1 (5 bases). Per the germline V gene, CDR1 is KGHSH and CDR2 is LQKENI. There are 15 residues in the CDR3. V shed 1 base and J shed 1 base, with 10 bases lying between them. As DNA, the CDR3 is TGTGCCAGCTCACCACTTGCAGGGCCCCAAGAGACCCAGTACTTC. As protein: CASSPLAGPQETQYF. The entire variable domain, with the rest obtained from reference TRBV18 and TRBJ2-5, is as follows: NAGVMQNPRHLVRRRGQEARLRCSPMKGHSHVYWYRQLPEEGLKFMVYLQKENIIDESGMPKERFSAEFPKEGPSILRIQQVVRGDSAAYFCASSPLAGPQETQYFGPGTRLLVL.

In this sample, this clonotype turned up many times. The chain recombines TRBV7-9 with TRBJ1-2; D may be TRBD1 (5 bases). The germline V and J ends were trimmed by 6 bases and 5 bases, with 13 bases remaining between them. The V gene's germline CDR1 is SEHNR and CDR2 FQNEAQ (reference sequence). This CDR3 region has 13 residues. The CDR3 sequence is CASRGTEAYGYTF. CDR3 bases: TGTGCCAGCAGGGGGACGGAAGCTTATGGCTACACCTTC.

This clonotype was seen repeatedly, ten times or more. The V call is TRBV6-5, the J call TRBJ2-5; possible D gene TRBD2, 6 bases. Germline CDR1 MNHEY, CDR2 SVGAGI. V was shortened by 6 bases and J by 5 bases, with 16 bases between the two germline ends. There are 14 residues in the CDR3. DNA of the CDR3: TGTGCCAGCAGCCTCCTCGGGGGTGAGGAGACCCAGTACTTC. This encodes CASSLLGGEETQYF.

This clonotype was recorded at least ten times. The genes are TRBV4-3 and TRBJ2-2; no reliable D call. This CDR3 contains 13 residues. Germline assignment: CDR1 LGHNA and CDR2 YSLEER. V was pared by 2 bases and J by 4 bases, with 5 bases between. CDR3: CASSQRTTGELFF. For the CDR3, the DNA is TGCGCCAGCAGCCAACGTACCACCGGGGAGCTGTTTTTT.

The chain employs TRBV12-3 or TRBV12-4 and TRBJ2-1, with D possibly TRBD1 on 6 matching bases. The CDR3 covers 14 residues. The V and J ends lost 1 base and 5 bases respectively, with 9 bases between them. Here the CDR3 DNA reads TGTGCCAGCAGTTTAGTCAGGGGCGACAATGAGCAGTTCTTC. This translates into CASSLVRGDNEQFF.

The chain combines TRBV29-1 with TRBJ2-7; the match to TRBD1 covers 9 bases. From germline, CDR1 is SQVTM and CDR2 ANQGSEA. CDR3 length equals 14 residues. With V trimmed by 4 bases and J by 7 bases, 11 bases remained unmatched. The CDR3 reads CSVVLAGTGYEQYV. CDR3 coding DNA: TGCAGCGTTGTGCTCGCGGGGACAGGGTATGAGCAGTACGTC.

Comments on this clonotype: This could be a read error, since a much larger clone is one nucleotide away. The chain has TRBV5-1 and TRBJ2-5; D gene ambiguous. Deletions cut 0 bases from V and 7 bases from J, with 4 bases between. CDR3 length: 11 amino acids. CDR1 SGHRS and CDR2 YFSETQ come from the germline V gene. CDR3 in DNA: TGCGCCAGCAGCTTGGACGGGACCCAGTACTTC. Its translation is CASSLDGTQYF. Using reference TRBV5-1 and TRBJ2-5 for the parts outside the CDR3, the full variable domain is KAGVTQTPRYLIKTRGQQVTLSCSPISGHRSVSWYQQTPGQGLQFLFEYFSETQRNKGNFPGRFSGRQFSNSRSEMNVSTLELGDSALYLCASSLDGTQYFGPGTRLLVL.

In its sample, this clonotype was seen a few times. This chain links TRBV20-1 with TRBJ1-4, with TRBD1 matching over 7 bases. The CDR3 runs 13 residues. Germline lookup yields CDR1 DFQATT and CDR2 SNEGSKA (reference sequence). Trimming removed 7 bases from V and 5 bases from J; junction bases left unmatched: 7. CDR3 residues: CSVLTGENEKLFF. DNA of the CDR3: TGCAGTGTCCTAACAGGGGAGAATGAAAAACTGTTTTTT.

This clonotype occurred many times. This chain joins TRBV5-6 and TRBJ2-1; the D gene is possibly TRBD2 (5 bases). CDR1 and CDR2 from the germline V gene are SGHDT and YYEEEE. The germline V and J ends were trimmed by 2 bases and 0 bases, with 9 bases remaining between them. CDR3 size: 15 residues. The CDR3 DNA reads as TGTGCCAGCAGCTTCGGACTTAGCTCCTACAATGAGCAGTTCTTC. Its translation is CASSFGLSSYNEQFF.

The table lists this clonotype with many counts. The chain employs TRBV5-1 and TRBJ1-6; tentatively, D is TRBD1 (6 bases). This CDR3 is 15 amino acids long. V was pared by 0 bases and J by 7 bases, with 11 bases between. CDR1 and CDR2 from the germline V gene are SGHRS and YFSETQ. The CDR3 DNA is TGCGCCAGCAGCTTGGGACCAGGGGAAAATTCACCCCTCCACTTT. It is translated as CASSLGPGENSPLHF.

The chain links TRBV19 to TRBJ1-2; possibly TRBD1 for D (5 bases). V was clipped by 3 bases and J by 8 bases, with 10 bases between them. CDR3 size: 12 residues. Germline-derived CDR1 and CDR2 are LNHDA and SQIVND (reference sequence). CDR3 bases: TGTGCCAGTAGTATTCCGCAGGGAGGCTACACCTTC. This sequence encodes CASSIPQGGYTF.

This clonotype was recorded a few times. DNA for the CDR3: TGTGCCAGCAGCCAAGAAGCCCGACAGAGAAATCAGCCCCAGCATTTT. Translated, it gives CASSQEARQRNQPQHF. The V gene is TRBV14, the J gene TRBJ1-5; TRBD1 is a possible D gene (5 bases). V gave up 0 bases and J gave up 4 bases, with 13 bases separating them. The CDR3 is 16 residues long. The germline V gene encodes CDR1 SGHDN and CDR2 FVKESK.

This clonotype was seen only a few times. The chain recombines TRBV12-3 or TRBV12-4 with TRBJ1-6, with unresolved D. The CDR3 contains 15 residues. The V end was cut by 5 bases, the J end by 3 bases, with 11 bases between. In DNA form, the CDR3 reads TGTGCCAGCAGTACCCGGAGTAACTATAATTCACCCCTCCACTTT. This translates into CASSTRSNYNSPLHF.

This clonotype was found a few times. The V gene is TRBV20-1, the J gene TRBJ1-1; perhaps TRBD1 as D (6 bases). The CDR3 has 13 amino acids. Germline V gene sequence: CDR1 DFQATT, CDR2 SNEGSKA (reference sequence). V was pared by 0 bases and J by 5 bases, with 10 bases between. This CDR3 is CSAREGARTEAFF. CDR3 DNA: TGCAGTGCTAGAGAGGGGGCGAGGACTGAAGCTTTCTTT.

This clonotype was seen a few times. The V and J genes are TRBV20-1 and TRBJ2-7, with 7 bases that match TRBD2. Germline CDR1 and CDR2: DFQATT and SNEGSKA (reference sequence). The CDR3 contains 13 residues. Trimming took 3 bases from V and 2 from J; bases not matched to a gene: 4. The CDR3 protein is CSASGGGAYEQYF. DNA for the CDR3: TGCAGTGCTAGTGGTGGGGGGGCCTACGAGCAGTACTTC.

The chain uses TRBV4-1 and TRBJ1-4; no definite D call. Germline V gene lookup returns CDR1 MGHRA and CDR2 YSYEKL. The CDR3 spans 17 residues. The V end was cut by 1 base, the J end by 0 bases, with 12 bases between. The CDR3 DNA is TGCGCCAGCAGCCAAGGGCCGACACCAGCAACTAATGAAAAACTGTTTTTT. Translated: CASSQGPTPATNEKLFF.

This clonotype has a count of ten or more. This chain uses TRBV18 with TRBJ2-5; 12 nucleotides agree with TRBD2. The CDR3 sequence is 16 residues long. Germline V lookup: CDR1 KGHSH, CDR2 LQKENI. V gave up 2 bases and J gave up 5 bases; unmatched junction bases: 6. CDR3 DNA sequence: TGTGCCAGCTCACCATCCTCGGGACTAGCGGGCGAGACCCAGTACTTC. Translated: CASSPSSGLAGETQYF.

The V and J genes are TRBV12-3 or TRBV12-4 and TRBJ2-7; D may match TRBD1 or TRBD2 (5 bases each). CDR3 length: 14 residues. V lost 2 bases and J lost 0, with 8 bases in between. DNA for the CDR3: TGTGCCAGCAGTTTATATGGGGGCTCCTACGAGCAGTACTTC. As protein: CASSLYGGSYEQYF.